This T cell receptor (beta chain) was sequenced in a study of T cell responses to AZD1222 COVID-19 vaccine. Broader study findings: Unmutated variant regions are reportedly the target of nearly half of TCRs that are spike-specific. Donors in the cohort were predominantly white British and more often female, and clonal diversity was possibly underestimated. Among AZD1222 vaccinees, only six or seven were seropositive at baseline.

Measured with immunoSEQ multiplex PCR; TCRdb has only the in-frame clones, and not every one. The sample yields some 150,000 clones, approximately 90% seen once. As for this clone: Its antigen is not known.

V shed 10 bases, J shed 0 bases, and the junction held 10 bases outside the gene matches. Germline V gene sequence: CDR1 SGHRS, CDR2 YFSETQ. The CDR3 is 16 residues long. V and J are TRBV5-1 and TRBJ1-6, with 7 nucleotides matching TRBD1. The TCR sequence derives from an adult who received the AZD1222 COVID-19 vaccine. Sample: peripheral blood, taken 28 days after the second AZD1222 dose. CDR3 DNA sequence: TGCGCCTCACGGGACAGCCATAGCTCCTATAATTCACCCCTCCACTTT. The encoded protein is CASRDSHSSYNSPLHF.